The T cell receptor (beta chain) described here comes from a study of T cell responses to AZD1222 COVID-19 vaccine. Study observations and caveats: Clonal diversity may have been underestimated in mostly white British donors. CD4 TCRs covered the whole spike, strongest at regions 160-218 and 743-854. Epitopes outside B.1.351 and B.1.1.7 mutated regions reportedly drew nearly half of spike TCRs.

Only in-frame clones appear in the TCRdb table, and some are missing; sequencing was by immunoSEQ multiplex PCR. Here the sample spans some 100,000 clones, around nine tenths being singletons. This clone has a single count. The antigen is undetermined. The V end lost 5 bases, the J end lost 9 bases, and 17 bases lay between the germline ends. Germline-derived CDR1 and CDR2 are LNHDA and SQIVND (reference sequence). This CDR3 has 15 amino acids. This receptor was obtained from an adult in good health. The sequences come from peripheral blood, collected on day 0 of AZD1222 vaccination. The chain links TRBV19 to TRBJ1-6; maybe TRBD1 (6 bases). CDR3 in amino acids: CASSRRRGGGSPLHF. CDR3 in DNA: TGTGCCAGTAGTCGCCGGAGAGGGGGTGGTTCACCCCTCCACTTT.